This TCR beta chain comes out of a study of cytomegalovirus exposure and HLA in healthy donors (dated by TCRdb to about 2017). Broadly, across the study: An earlier analysis of a few hundred of the donors reported roughly 300 Gb of sequence data and 117 million unique TCR beta sequences obtained from about 180 million T cells. An early release covering 550 to 650 HLA-typed donors comprised around 300 gigabases of sequencing data and around 86 million unique TCR sequences. Of the 300 to 450 genotyped donors, approximately 82% fell in the genetic ancestry cluster associated with self-reported Caucasian donors. The study was designed to test whether signatures of past pathogen exposure could be identified by cataloging public T cell receptors. Using immunosequencing, the study profiled T cell repertoires from 666 subjects and related those repertoires to cytomegalovirus serostatus. Along with the roughly 710-subject first cohort, a separate validation cohort of some 130 different subjects was used. To predict cytomegalovirus infection status, the study combined high-throughput TCR immunosequencing, statistical association of individual TCRs with disease status, and machine learning. A later analysis re-examined previously published TCR beta repertoires from 600 to 700 donors and added high-resolution HLA genotyping to investigate patterns of TCR occurrence. The later analysis used no new phenotypic data to find candidate immune exposures, relying instead on TCR beta sequences and their occurrence across donors. To decide whether each TCR beta V gene segment behaved as functional or pseudogenic, an earlier analysis of some 580 of the donors relied on high-throughput TCR beta sequencing. Donor age, sex, ethnicity and CMV serostatus were compiled together with the repertoire data. Genome-wide SNP genotypes for about 55% of the roughly 670 donors were used in a later genetic analysis, which treated that subset as a discovery cohort. Every repertoire in the discovery cohort had been generated on one and the same sequencing platform. Both class I and class II loci were covered by HLA typing, at four-digit resolution. The number of donors typed differed by locus, with about 629-630 for A, B, C, DRB1 and DQB1, more than 500 for DQA1, about 610 for DPA1, and 400 to 490 for DPB1. Roughly 5 DR-DQ haplotypes were treated as single units for association and clustering because of strong linkage in the cohort. Among roughly 400 genotyped donors of the cohort, an average of 235,054 unique TCR beta nucleotide sequences were sequenced per donor, around 18% of them non-productive. What the authors observed across the whole study: A later analysis associated 15,000 to 20,000 TCR beta sequences with specific HLA alleles at a false discovery rate of 0.05. According to a later analysis, TCR association rates differed among HLA loci, with DRB1 alleles showing the most associated TCRs and HLA-C alleles showing the fewest. Presence/absence analyses assumed roughly uniform sequencing depth across donors, an assumption that may not hold. Because HLA typing was unavailable for some donors at each locus, only the typed subset was used in association tests. The authors suggested that the approach could potentially be generalized to other disease states and immunological phenotypes. For the cohort, immune exposure information was limited to CMV serostatus. A further reported finding was that TCR beta sequences accurately predicted the HLA-A and HLA-B alleles for most subjects in the first cohort. Correlated functional status among segregating V segments might reflect linkage disequilibrium, but an unknown experimental factor could not be ruled out. The study listed 164 TCR beta chains as associated with cytomegalovirus. Cytomegalovirus status was reported to be diagnosed by the classifier with high specificity and sensitivity in both the original and validation cohorts. A later analysis found that most CMV-associated TCR beta chains appeared HLA-restricted, with HLA associations seemingly driven largely by CMV exposure. Some IMGT-functional V segments, including TRBV6-2 and TRBV6-3, could not be distinguished by the 87-base-pair reads and were therefore excluded. While some public TCRs were present in many individuals, most TCR sequences turned up only very rarely across donors. The cohort was sequenced for TCR beta chains only, and without alpha or paired-chain data the features that could be detected were limited. In a later genetic analysis, a missense DCLRE1C variant was associated with V-gene and J-gene trimming of TCR beta chains, and the association was replicated in an independent cohort. About 17 rarely observed V segments, including chromosome 9 orphons, were excluded from the earlier analysis of approximately 500 of the donors because counts were too low. In a later analysis, HLA-associated TCR beta chains were found to be more clonally expanded and to have lower generation probabilities than equally common non-associated chains. When HLA alleles, especially DR and DQ, strongly co-occurred, TCR associations were difficult to assign to individual alleles. In vitro tests confirmed that a few of the cytomegalovirus-associated TCR beta chains recognize cytomegalovirus antigens. A later genetic analysis reported fewer N-insertions in productive TCRs among donors in an Asian-associated ancestry cluster than the roughly 700-donor mean. A group of highly shared sequence variants was considered likely to be a technical artifact of the sequencing pipeline. In an earlier analysis of some 550 of the donors, most TCR beta V segments were observed in productive rearrangements about 87% or about 30% of the time, broadly matching IMGT annotations. In a later analysis, several top co-occurrence clusters were reported to appear linked to parvovirus B19, influenza, CMV and Epstein-Barr virus.

Worth noting for this clone: The specificity of this receptor is unknown. No base quality values were provided; no much bigger clone lies one nucleotide off.

Preparation of the library involved the immunoSEQ multiplex PCR assay. The multiplex PCR relied on a mix of 60 forward primers for TCR Vbeta segments and 13 reverse primers for TCR Jbeta segments. A multiplex PCR assay on genomic DNA amplified the CDR3 region of rearranged TCR beta genes. Amplified TCR beta libraries were sequenced as 87-base-pair reads on the Illumina HiSeq System. The original methods were these. A later analysis tallied 80 million to 95 million unique TCR beta chains across the 660 or so repertoires, and around 12 million of those chains were shared by two or more donors. A nearest-neighbor algorithm error-corrected the raw reads and collapsed the reads into unique sequences, merging closely related sequences to remove PCR and sequencing errors. To assign V, D and J gene segments, CDR3 sequences were aligned to IMGT reference sequences. Each retained sequence needed at least a six-nucleotide match to both a V gene segment and a J gene segment. Rearrangements were classified as productive when the CDR3 lacked stop codons and remained in frame with V and J, and all other rearrangements were classified as non-productive. CDR3 was defined by IMGT convention, running from the second conserved V-encoded cysteine to the conserved J-encoded phenylalanine. The earlier analysis of about 590 of the donors excluded sequences that lacked an unambiguous match to a single V gene segment. An earlier analysis of just under 600 of the donors called V segments functional above 56.7% productive rearrangements and segregating when the between-donor standard deviation exceeded 5%. A statistical classification framework was built for diagnosing cytomegalovirus status from the catalog of TCR beta chain sequences. V and J gene assignment, in a later analysis, came from comparing TCR nucleotide sequences with IMGT/GENE-DB human TR gene sequences. In a later analysis, CDR3 sequences and most-parsimonious VDJ recombination scenarios were assigned using the TCRdist pipeline. In a later analysis, every TCR beta chain was defined by the combination of its CDR3 amino acid sequence and its V-gene family, and reads without a unique V-gene family were dropped. A later analysis removed 450 to 600 highly shared, low-generation-probability nucleotide sequences to deal with suspected cross-contamination and a sequencing artifact. In a later analysis, a clonal expansion index was calculated for each public chain from normalized within-repertoire ranks of inferred template counts. In a later analysis, generation probabilities were computed with a VDJ recombination model fitted to out-of-frame rearrangements, and the resulting probabilities were checked against IGoR. Hypergeometric tests were used in a later analysis to score TCR-TCR, TCR-HLA and TCR-CMV co-occurrence, with a repertoire-size bias correction applied to the TCR pairs. In a later analysis, false discovery rates were estimated by permuting HLA or CMV assignments 20 times. In a later analysis, co-occurring TCRs were grouped using DBSCAN, with TCRdist sequence similarity added in when clustering inside HLA-allele-positive subsets. Repertoires with fewer than 30,000 or more than 120,000 public chains, plus five repertoires with anomalous nucleotide sharing, were excluded from co-occurrence clustering. Sourced from immuneACCESS, this table was stored by TCRdb with only in-frame sequences that have V and J called. A share of the clones is absent; for the studies checked, an unresolved V gene accounts for under half, and the remainder has no known explanation. V and J calls and clone size are as listed in that table; D and trimming were resolved from the DNA. A total of 90,000 to 95,000 clones appear in this sample, about 80% of them only once. Together, the top ten hold roughly 0.6% of the sample.

The cohort comprised some 730 healthy bone marrow donors. Cohort members were all nominally healthy when sampled, although unrecorded immune exposures were likely present. The donor tested CMV seronegative, placing the donor among the 300 to 400 seronegative members of the cohort. Each donor provided a peripheral blood sample, and peripheral blood mononuclear cells were used for TCR beta sequencing. Genomic DNA extraction from the blood cell samples was performed with the Qiagen DNeasy Blood Extraction Kit. Compared with germline, V lacks 0 bases and J lacks 5 bases; bases without a gene match: 5. The CDR3 goes from the cysteine to the phenylalanine over 17 residues. CDR3 DNA is the only sequence kept; it has 51 bases, read in frame from the first base. Per the germline V gene, SGHDT is the CDR1 and YYEEEE is the CDR2.

The chain is encoded by TRBV5-6 joined to TRBJ1-6; a stretch of 10 junction bases matches TRBD1. The sequencing input was PBMCs. This TCR was sampled from a man younger than 40 in good health and CMV-seronegative. The CDR3 protein: CASSLAPGQGHNSPLHF. The sequence in DNA is TGTGCCAGCAGCTTGGCTCCGGGACAGGGGCATAATTCACCCCTCCACTTT.